Listed below are T cell receptor beta chains from one sample, sequenced in a study of T cells in Graves' hyperthyroidism and ophthalmopathy. TCRdb reanalysed the multiplex PCR reads using MiXCR and keeps one entry per CDR3 protein. This sample has a few hundred thousand distinct CDR3 sequences, with about 12% found just once. The specimen sequenced was blood. Every receptor here comes from a young woman with Graves' hyperthyroidism. Each CDR3 is given with its conserved first and last residue. Each record gives: clone size, V gene, J gene, D gene, CDR3 DNA, CDR3 protein. D genes are given only for firm matches. Part of the rows lack a size; the others show once, few, many or a class for expanded clones.

>-|TRBV27|TRBJ2-6|-
TGTGCCAGCTCTCTCACCTCTGGGGCCAACGTCCTGACTTTC
CASSLTSGANVLTF
>few|TRBV19|TRBJ1-1|-
TGTGCCAGTAGTATAGTACCCACTGAAGCTTTCTTT
CASSIVPTEAFF
>many|TRBV28|TRBJ2-2|TRBD2
TGTGCCAGCAGTTTATCGGGACTAGCGTACACCGGGGAGCTGTTTTTT
CASSLSGLAYTGELFF
>-|TRBV19|TRBJ2-1|TRBD2
TGTGCCAGTAGTATGGTAGCGGGGCCCCTCAATGAGCAGTTCTTC
CASSMVAGPLNEQFF
>-|TRBV7-9|TRBJ1-2|-
TGTGCCAGCAGCTTAGGAGAATTTAGTGGCTACACCTTC
CASSLGEFSGYTF
>once|TRBV28|TRBJ2-7|TRBD1
TGTGCCAGCACCCGAGGACAGGATGGGGTTGAGCAGTACTTC
CASTRGQDGVEQYF
>-|TRBV10-2|TRBJ2-2|-
TGCGCCAGCAGTGGACAGAACTCTGGCACCGGGGAGCTGTTTTTT
CASSGQNSGTGELFF
>-|TRBV6-4|TRBJ1-1|-
TGTGCCAGCAGTGACTCGCCTGGACGGCCGAACACTGAAGCTTTCTTT
CASSDSPGRPNTEAFF
>-|TRBV18|TRBJ2-5|-
TGTGCCAGCTTACCGCCTAGCTTGGAGACCCAGTACTTC
CASLPPSLETQYF
>many|TRBV11-2|TRBJ2-2|TRBD2
TGTGCCAGCAGCGGACTCCGCGGGGGGGGCGCCGGGGAGCTGTTTTTT
CASSGLRGGGAGELFF
>few|TRBV5-5|TRBJ1-6|-
TGTGCCAGCAGCTTGGCCGAACAGGGAACCTATTCACCCCTCCACTTT
CASSLAEQGTYSPLHF
>many|TRBV3-1|TRBJ2-1|TRBD2
TGTGCCAGCAGCCAGGCCGGGACTAGCGTAGAGCAGTTCTTC
CASSQAGTSVEQFF
>many|TRBV5-6|TRBJ1-1|-
TGTGCCAGCGCCTGGGGGAACACTGAAGCTTTCTTT
CASAWGNTEAFF
>few|TRBV19|TRBJ1-1|-
TGTGCCAGTGCACGGGGAGGGTTGACTGAAGCTTTCTTT
CASARGGLTEAFF
>many|TRBV11-2|TRBJ2-2|-
TGTGCCAGCAGCTTAGAAGGGGGGGGATCGAACACCGGGGAGCTGTTTTTT
CASSLEGGGSNTGELFF
>-|TRBV5-4|TRBJ2-2|-
TGTGCCAGCAGCTCGGGACGGTCGAACACCGGGGAGCTGTTTTTT
CASSSGRSNTGELFF
>many|TRBV11-2|TRBJ1-2|-
TGTGCCAGCAGCTCCCGAGAGACTAACTATGGCTACACCTTC
CASSSRETNYGYTF
>few|TRBV5-6|TRBJ2-1|-
TGTGCCAGCAGTAAGACTAGTCCTCCGTCCGCCAATGAGCAGTTCTTC
CASSKTSPPSANEQFF
>many|TRBV24-1|TRBJ2-5|-
TGTGCCACCAGTGATATTACCGGGCCGGGGGAGACCCAGTACTTC
CATSDITGPGETQYF